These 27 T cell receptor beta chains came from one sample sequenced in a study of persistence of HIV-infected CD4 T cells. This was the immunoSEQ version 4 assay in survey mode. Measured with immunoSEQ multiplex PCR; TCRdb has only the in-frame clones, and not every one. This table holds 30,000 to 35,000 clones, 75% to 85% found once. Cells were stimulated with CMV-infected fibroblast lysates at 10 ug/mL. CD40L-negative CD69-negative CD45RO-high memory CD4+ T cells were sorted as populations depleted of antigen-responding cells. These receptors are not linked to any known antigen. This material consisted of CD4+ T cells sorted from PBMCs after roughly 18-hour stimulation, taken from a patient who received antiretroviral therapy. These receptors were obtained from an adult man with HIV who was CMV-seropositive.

CDR3 bases: TGTGCCAGCAGTCTAACTAGCGGGGGCACAGATACGCAGTATTTT. Residues: CASSLTSGGTDTQYF. This rearrangement joins TRBV27 to TRBJ2-3, with TRBD2 matching over 10 bases. Germline values: CDR1 MNHEY, CDR2 SMNVEV (reference sequence). The CDR3 loop spans 15 amino acids. Germline trimming cut 5 bases from V and 1 base from J; bases unmatched to any gene: 3.

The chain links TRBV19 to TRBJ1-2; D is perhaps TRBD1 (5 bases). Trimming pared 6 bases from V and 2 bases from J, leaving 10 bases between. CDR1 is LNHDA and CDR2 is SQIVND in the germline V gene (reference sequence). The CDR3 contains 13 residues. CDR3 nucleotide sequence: TGTGCCAGTAGCCGGGGCAGAAACTATGGCTACACCTTC. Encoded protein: CASSRGRNYGYTF.

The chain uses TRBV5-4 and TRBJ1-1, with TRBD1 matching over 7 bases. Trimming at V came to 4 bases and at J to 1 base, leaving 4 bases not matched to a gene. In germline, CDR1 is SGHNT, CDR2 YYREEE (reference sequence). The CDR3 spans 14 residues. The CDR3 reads CASSTRQGNTEAFF. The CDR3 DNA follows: TGTGCCAGCAGCACCCGACAGGGGAACACTGAAGCTTTCTTT.

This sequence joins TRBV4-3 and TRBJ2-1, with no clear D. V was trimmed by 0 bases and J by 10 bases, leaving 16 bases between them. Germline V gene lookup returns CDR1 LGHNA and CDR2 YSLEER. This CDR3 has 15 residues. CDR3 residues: CASSQESWRSGEQFF. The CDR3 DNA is TGCGCCAGCAGCCAAGAAAGTTGGCGATCGGGCGAGCAGTTCTTC.

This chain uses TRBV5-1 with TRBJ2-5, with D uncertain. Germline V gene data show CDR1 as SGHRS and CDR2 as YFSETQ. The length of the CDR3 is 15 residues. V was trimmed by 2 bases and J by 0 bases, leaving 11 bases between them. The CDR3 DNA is TGCGCCAGCAGCTTCCAAGCCCCGTACCAAGAGACCCAGTACTTC. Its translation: CASSFQAPYQETQYF.

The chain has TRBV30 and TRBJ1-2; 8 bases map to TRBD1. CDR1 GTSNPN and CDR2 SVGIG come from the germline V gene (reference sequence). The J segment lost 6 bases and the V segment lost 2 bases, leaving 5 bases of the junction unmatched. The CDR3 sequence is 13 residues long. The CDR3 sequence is CAWSTTGGDGYTF. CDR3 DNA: TGTGCCTGGAGTACCACAGGGGGAGATGGCTACACCTTC.

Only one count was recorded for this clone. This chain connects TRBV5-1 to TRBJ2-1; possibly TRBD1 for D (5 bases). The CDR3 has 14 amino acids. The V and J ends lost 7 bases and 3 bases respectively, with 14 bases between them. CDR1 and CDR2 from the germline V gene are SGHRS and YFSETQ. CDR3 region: CASGLQGLYNEQFF. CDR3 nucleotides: TGCGCCAGCGGTTTGCAGGGTCTCTACAATGAGCAGTTCTTC. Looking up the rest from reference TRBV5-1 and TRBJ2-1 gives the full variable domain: KAGVTQTPRYLIKTRGQQVTLSCSPISGHRSVSWYQQTPGQGLQFLFEYFSETQRNKGNFPGRFSGRQFSNSRSEMNVSTLELGDSALYLCASGLQGLYNEQFFGPGTRLTVL.

CDR3 in DNA: TGTGCCAGCTCAGGGGGAGGCTACACCTTC. Protein product: CASSGGGYTF. This chain joins TRBV19 and TRBJ1-2, with TRBD1 identical over 7 bases. The CDR3 is 10 residues long. The germline V gene has CDR1 LNHDA and CDR2 SQIVND (reference sequence). V was pared by 9 bases and J by 8 bases, with 3 bases of the junction left unmatched. Full variable domain (remainder filled in from reference TRBV19 and TRBJ1-2): DGGITQSPKYLFRKEGQNVTLSCEQNLNHDAMYWYRQDPGQGLRLIYYSQIVNDFQKGDIAEGYSVSREKKESFPLTVTSAQKNPTAFYLCASSGGGYTFGSGTRLTVV.

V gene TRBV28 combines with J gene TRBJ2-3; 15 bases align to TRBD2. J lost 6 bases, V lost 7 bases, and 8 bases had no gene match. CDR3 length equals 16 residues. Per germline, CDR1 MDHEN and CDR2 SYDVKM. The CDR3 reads CASTPGLAGGHDTQYF. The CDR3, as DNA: TGTGCCAGCACCCCGGGACTAGCGGGGGGCCATGATACGCAGTATTTT.

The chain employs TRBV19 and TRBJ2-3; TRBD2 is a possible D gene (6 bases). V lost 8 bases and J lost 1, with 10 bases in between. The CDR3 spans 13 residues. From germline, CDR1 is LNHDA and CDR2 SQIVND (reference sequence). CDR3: CASGPGGTDTQYF. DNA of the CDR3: TGTGCCAGTGGGCCGGGGGGCACAGATACGCAGTATTTT.

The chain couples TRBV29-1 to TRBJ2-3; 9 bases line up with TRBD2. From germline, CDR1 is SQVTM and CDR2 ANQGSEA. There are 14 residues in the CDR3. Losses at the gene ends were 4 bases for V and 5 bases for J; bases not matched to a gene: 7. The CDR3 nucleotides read TGCAGCGTTGTGTACGCGGGGGGGGTAGATACGCAGTATTTT. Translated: CSVVYAGGVDTQYF.

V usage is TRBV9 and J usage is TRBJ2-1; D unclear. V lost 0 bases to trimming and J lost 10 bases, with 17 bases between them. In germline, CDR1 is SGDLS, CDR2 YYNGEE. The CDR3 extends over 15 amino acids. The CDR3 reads CASSVDPLARIEQFF. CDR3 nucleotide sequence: TGTGCCAGCAGCGTAGATCCCCTGGCCCGGATCGAGCAGTTCTTC.

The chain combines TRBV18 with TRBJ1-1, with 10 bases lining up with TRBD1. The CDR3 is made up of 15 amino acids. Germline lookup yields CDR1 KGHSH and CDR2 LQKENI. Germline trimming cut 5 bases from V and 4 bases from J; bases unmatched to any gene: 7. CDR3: CASSNRQGAGTEAFF. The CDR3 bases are TGTGCCAGCTCAAACCGACAGGGGGCCGGCACTGAAGCTTTCTTT.

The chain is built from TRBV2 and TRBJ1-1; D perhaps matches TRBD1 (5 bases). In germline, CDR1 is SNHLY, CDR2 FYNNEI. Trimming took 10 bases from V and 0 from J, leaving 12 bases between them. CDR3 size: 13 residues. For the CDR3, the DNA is TGTGCCATTGCGGGACTCCTGAACACTGAAGCTTTCTTT. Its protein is CAIAGLLNTEAFF.

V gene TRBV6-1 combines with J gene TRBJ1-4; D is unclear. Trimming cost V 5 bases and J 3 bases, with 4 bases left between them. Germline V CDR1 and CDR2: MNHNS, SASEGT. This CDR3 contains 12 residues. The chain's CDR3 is CASSRPNEKLFF. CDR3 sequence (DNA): TGTGCCAGCAGTCGCCCTAATGAAAAACTGTTTTTT.

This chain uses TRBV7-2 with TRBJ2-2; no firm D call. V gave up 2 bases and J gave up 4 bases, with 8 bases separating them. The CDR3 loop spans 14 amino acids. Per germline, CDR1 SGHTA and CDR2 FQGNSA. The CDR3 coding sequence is TGTGCCAGCAGCTTACGGCAGGCCACCGGGGAGCTGTTTTTT. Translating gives CASSLRQATGELFF.

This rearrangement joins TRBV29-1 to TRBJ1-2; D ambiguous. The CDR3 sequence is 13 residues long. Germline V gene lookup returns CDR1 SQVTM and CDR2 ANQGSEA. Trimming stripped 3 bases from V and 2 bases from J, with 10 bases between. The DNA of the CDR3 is TGCAGCGTTGATTACGAACAGAACTATGGCTACACCTTC. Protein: CSVDYEQNYGYTF.

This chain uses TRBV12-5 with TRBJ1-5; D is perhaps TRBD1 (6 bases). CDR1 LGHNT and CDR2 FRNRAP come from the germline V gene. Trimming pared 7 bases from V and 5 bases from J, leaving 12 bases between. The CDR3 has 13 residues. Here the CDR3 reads CASAQGGHQPQHF. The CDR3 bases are TGTGCTAGTGCACAAGGGGGGCATCAGCCCCAGCATTTT.

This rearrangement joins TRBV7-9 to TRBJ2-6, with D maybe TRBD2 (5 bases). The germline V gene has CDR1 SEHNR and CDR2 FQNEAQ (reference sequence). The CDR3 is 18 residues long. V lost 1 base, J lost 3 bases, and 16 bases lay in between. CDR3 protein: CASSLEGGRAGGANVLTF. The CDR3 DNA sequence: TGTGCCAGCAGCTTAGAGGGTGGGCGGGCAGGTGGGGCCAACGTCCTGACTTTC.

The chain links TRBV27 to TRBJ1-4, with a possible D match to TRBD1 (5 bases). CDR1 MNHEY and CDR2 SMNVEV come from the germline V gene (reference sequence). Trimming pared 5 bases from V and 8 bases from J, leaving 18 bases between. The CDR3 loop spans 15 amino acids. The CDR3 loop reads CASSARGLSGEKLFF. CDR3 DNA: TGTGCCAGCAGTGCCCGGGGCCTCTCGGGCGAAAAACTGTTTTTT.

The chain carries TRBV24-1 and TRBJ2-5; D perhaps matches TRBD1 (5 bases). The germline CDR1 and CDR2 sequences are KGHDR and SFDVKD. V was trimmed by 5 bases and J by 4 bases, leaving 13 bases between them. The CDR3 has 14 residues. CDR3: CATSGGSGSETQYF. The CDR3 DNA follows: TGTGCCACCAGTGGGGGCTCGGGTTCAGAGACCCAGTACTTC.

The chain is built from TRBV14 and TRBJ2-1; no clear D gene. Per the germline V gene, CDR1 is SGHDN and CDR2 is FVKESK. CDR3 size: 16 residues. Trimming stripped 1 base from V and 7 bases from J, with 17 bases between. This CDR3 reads CASSQALPSSENEQFF. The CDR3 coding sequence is TGTGCCAGCAGCCAAGCCCTACCAAGCAGTGAGAATGAGCAGTTCTTC.

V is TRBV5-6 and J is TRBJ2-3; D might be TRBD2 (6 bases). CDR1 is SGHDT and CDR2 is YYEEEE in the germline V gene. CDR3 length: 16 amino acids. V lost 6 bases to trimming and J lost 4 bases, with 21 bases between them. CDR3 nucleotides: TGTGCCAGCATGAAGAGCATAGGGAGGCTTGCAGATACGCAGTATTTT. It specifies CASMKSIGRLADTQYF.

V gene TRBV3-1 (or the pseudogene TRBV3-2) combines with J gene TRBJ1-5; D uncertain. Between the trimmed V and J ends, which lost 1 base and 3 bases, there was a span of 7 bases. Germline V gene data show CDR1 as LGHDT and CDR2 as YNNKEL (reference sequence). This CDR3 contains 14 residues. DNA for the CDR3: TGTGCCAGCAGCCAAGGGGTAAACAATCAGCCCCAGCATTTT. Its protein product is CASSQGVNNQPQHF.

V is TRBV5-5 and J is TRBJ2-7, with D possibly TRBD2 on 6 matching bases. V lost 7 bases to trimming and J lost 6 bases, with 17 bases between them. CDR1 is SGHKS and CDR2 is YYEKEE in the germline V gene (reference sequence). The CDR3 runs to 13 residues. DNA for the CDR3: TGTGCCAGCTCCCTTGGAGGGTTCAGCGAGCAGTACTTC. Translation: CASSLGGFSEQYF.

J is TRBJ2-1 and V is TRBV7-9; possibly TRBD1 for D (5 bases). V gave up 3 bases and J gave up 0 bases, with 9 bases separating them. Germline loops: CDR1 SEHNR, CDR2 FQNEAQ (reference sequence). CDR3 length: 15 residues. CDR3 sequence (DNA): TGTGCCAGCAGCTTCCCGACAGACTCCTACAATGAGCAGTTCTTC. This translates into CASSFPTDSYNEQFF.

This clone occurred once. CDR3 DNA sequence: TGTGCCAGCAGTTACTCGAGAGGCGGGGGGGCCCCAGATACGCAGTATTTT. Translation: CASSYSRGGGAPDTQYF. The chain carries TRBV6-2 or TRBV6-3 and TRBJ2-3, with 9 bases identical to TRBD2. The CDR3 has 17 amino acids. Germline lookup yields CDR1 MNHEY and CDR2 SVGEGT. V shed 0 bases, J shed 4 bases, and the junction held 8 bases outside the gene matches.